A selection of T cell receptor beta chains follows, all from one sample in a study of blood T cells in healthy people across ages. TCRdb reprocessed the 5' RACE reads via MiXCR and lists one record per CDR3 protein. The sample has 1.4 million to 1.5 million distinct CDR3 sequences, around 42% seen once. The source material was blood. The source of these receptors is a woman aged 18-29 years in good health. Both conserved end residues are part of each CDR3. A D gene is named only where the DNA matches it firmly. The size of a clone is reported for some rows only, either as once, few or many, or as a class for expanded clones.

few	TRBV6-6	.	TRBJ2-7	CASSSGDGKSSYEQYF	TGTGCCAGCAGTTCGGGGGACGGAAAAAGCTCCTACGAGCAGTACTTC
.	TRBV5-1	TRBD2	TRBJ2-1	CASSLTASGISYKEQFF	TGCGCCAGCAGCTTGACCGCTAGCGGAATCTCCTACAAGGAGCAGTTCTTC
.	TRBV20-1	.	TRBJ2-4	CSAAGGDGVQNIQYF	TGCAGTGCTGCAGGGGGGGACGGAGTCCAAAACATTCAGTACTTC
few	TRBV20-1	.	TRBJ2-1	CSASAWDHNEQFF	TGCAGTGCTAGCGCTTGGGATCACAATGAGCAGTTCTTC
few	TRBV4-1	TRBD1	TRBJ1-6	CASSLGQSYNSPLHF	TGCGCCAGCAGCTTGGGACAGTCCTATAATTCACCCCTCCACTTT
.	TRBV3-1	.	TRBJ2-1	CASRGDYNEQFF	TGCGCCAGCAGAGGGGACTACAATGAGCAGTTCTTC
few	TRBV4-1	.	TRBJ1-1	CASSQVNGNTEAFF	TGCGCCAGCAGCCAAGTGAACGGGAACACTGAAGCTTTCTTT
many	TRBV7-2	.	TRBJ2-7	CASSLGQAYYEQYF	TGTGCCAGCAGCTTAGGGCAGGCTTACTACGAGCAGTACTTC
few	TRBV10-3	.	TRBJ2-3	CAISESATTSTDTQYF	TGTGCCATCAGTGAGTCGGCTACCACTAGCACAGATACGCAGTATTTT
few	TRBV10-2	TRBD1	TRBJ1-6	CASERGQGNSPLHF	TGCGCCAGCGAAAGGGGGCAGGGTAATTCACCCCTCCACTTT
once	TRBV27	TRBD2	TRBJ2-7	CASSLLPSGNYEQYF	TGTGCCAGCAGTTTACTCCCTAGCGGGAACTACGAGCAGTACTTC
few	TRBV10-3	TRBD1	TRBJ2-5	CAISGGTEQETQYF	TGTGCCATCAGTGGAGGGACAGAGCAAGAGACCCAGTACTTC
.	TRBV28	.	TRBJ2-3	CASSPGAVGQYF	TGTGCCAGCAGTCCCGGGGCAGTGGGGCAGTATTTT
.	TRBV6-5	.	TRBJ1-1	CASSYPSGTGGEKAFF	TGTGCCAGCAGTTACCCTTCCGGGACGGGGGGAGAAAAAGCTTTCTTT
.	TRBV20-1	.	TRBJ1-3	CSASGTTSGNTIYF	TGCAGTGCTTCCGGGACAACCTCTGGAAACACCATATATTTT
few	TRBV4-1	.	TRBJ2-1	CASSQLWVLRYNEQFF	TGCGCCAGCAGCCAATTATGGGTGTTACGATACAATGAGCAGTTCTTC
.	TRBV2	TRBD1	TRBJ2-3	CASSVDRGTDTQYF	TGTGCCAGCAGTGTGGACAGGGGCACAGATACGCAGTATTTT
.	TRBV4-1	.	TRBJ1-4	CASSQEPQQGYEKLFF	TGCGCCAGCAGCCAAGAGCCCCAACAGGGCTACGAAAAACTGTTTTTT
few	TRBV20-1	.	TRBJ1-2	CSARNGNYGYTF	TGCAGTGCTAGGAATGGGAACTATGGCTACACCTTC
few	TRBV6-6	TRBD1	TRBJ1-4	CASSKPGQSEKLFF	TGTGCCAGCAGTAAACCGGGACAGAGTGAAAAACTGTTTTTT
.	TRBV12-3/TRBV12-4	.	TRBJ2-1	CASTPRVAETKQFF	TGTGCCAGCACCCCGCGGGTAGCGGAAACGAAGCAGTTCTTC
many	TRBV12-3/TRBV12-4	.	TRBJ2-1	CASTVPQVPNEQFF	TGTGCCAGCACCGTCCCGCAGGTACCCAATGAGCAGTTCTTC
.	TRBV12-3/TRBV12-4	TRBD2	TRBJ2-1	CATQAGASYNEQFF	TGTGCCACCCAAGCGGGGGCTTCCTACAATGAGCAGTTCTTC
few	TRBV29-1	.	TRBJ2-3	CSVDHFTDTQYF	TGCAGCGTTGACCACTTCACAGATACGCAGTATTTT
once	TRBV4-1	.	TRBJ1-2	CASSPPDPRGGYTF	TGCGCCAGCAGCCCACCCGATCCCCGGGGGGGCTACACCTTC
.	TRBV6-1	.	TRBJ1-2	CASSERGGYTF	TGTGCCAGCAGCGAGCGGGGGGGCTACACCTTC
.	TRBV5-1	.	TRBJ1-2	CASSLVVGAKGYTF	TGCGCCAGCAGCTTGGTCGTGGGGGCAAAAGGCTACACCTTC
.	TRBV5-1	.	TRBJ2-7	CASSLHTRGGYEQYF	TGCGCCAGCAGCTTGCACACGAGGGGGGGGTACGAGCAGTACTTC
few	TRBV4-1	.	TRBJ2-6	CASSQSPSGANVLTF	TGCGCCAGCAGCCAATCCCCCTCTGGGGCCAACGTCCTGACTTTC
.	TRBV2	.	TRBJ2-1	CASRENSLTEQFF	TGTGCCAGCAGGGAGAACTCACTCACGGAGCAGTTCTTC
.	TRBV2	.	TRBJ2-3	CASNTKGTGFSDTQYF	TGTGCCAGCAACACGAAAGGGACGGGGTTTTCAGATACGCAGTATTTT
.	TRBV4-1	.	TRBJ2-5	CASSQGMGVRTQETQYF	TGCGCCAGCAGCCAAGGGATGGGCGTACGGACTCAAGAGACCCAGTACTTC
many	TRBV5-6	.	TRBJ2-3	CASSLEFSGRTTDTQYF	TGTGCCAGCAGCCTGGAGTTTTCGGGACGAACCACAGATACGCAGTATTTT
.	TRBV5-1	.	TRBJ2-1	CASSLALGSDNEQFF	TGCGCCAGCAGCTTGGCGCTGGGAAGCGACAATGAGCAGTTCTTC
.	TRBV2	.	TRBJ1-5	CASSGQIGNQPQHF	TGTGCCAGCAGTGGACAGATTGGGAATCAGCCCCAGCATTTT
few	TRBV20-1	.	TRBJ2-3	CSARPPGTHTDTQYF	TGCAGTGCTAGACCTCCGGGAACTCACACAGATACGCAGTATTTT
few	TRBV5-1	.	TRBJ1-2	CASSLVQGNDYGYTF	TGCGCCAGCAGCTTGGTCCAGGGGAATGACTATGGCTACACCTTC
.	TRBV5-5	TRBD2	TRBJ2-7	CASSRQFLAGGYNEQYF	TGTGCCAGCAGCCGCCAATTTCTAGCGGGAGGATACAATGAGCAGTACTTC
few	TRBV25-1	TRBD2	TRBJ2-7	CASSEYPTSGSSYEQYF	TGTGCCAGCAGTGAATACCCGACTAGCGGGAGCTCCTACGAGCAGTACTTC
.	TRBV28	TRBD2	TRBJ2-7	CASSLDLAGYEQYF	TGTGCCAGCAGTTTAGACCTAGCGGGGTACGAGCAGTACTTC
few	TRBV20-1	TRBD2	TRBJ2-1	CSASSGRRNEQFF	TGCAGTGCTTCTAGCGGGAGGCGCAATGAGCAGTTCTTC
.	TRBV30	.	TRBJ2-5	CAAEDLETQYF	TGTGCCGCCGAAGATTTAGAGACCCAGTACTTC
.	TRBV20-1	TRBD2	TRBJ2-4	CSARTGLASSKNIQYF	TGCAGTGCTAGAACGGGACTAGCGAGCTCCAAAAACATTCAGTACTTC
few	TRBV6-5	TRBD1	TRBJ2-5	CASRMGQGDKQYF	TGTGCCAGCAGGATGGGACAGGGGGATAAGCAGTACTTC
few	TRBV5-1	TRBD1	TRBJ2-3	CASSPRGSPPRSLTDTQYF	TGCGCCAGCAGCCCCAGGGGGTCACCCCCCCGAAGTTTAACAGATACGCAGTATTTT
once	TRBV15	TRBD2	TRBJ2-3	CATGSVGLAIDTQYF	TGTGCCACCGGTTCAGTTGGACTAGCAATAGATACGCAGTATTTT
.	TRBV4-1	.	TRBJ1-1	CASSQGAGTAFF	TGCGCCAGCAGCCAAGGAGCAGGGACCGCTTTCTTT
many	TRBV12-3/TRBV12-4	.	TRBJ1-1	CASSLAGVNTEAFF	TGTGCCAGCAGTTTAGCAGGGGTGAACACTGAAGCTTTCTTT